This paragraph covers one T cell receptor (beta chain) sequence. Its specificity is not known. TEMRA cells were FACS-enriched, and CD8+ and CD4+ T cells were isolated negatively. A quantity of roughly 0.5 to 1 ug RNA underwent reverse transcription using random hexamers. With immunoSEQ multiplex PCR, TCR beta CDR3 was amplified across 54 Vbeta and 13 Jbeta. TCRdb re-called the immunoSEQ multiplex PCR reads through MiXCR, storing one row per CDR3 protein. The sample lists about 120,000 distinct CDR3 sequences; about 94% were seen once. These data come from a study of CD8 T cells in Susac syndrome. Study-wide findings and caveats: Total CD8+ and CD8+ TEMRA repertoires contained over 15 and five Susac-specific public clones, respectively.

The CDR3 totals 15 residues. The germline CDR1 and CDR2 sequences are MGHRA and YSYEKL. Trimming took off 0 bases at V and 3 bases at J, with 10 bases between the two ends. The chain recombines TRBV4-1 with TRBJ2-3; D is perhaps TRBD1 (5 bases). Sequencing input: CD8+ T cells from PBMCs. This TCR was recovered from a human donor with Susac syndrome. The CDR3 nucleotides are TGCGCCAGCAGCCAAGATCCAGGGTCAACAGATACGCAGTATTTT. Translating gives CASSQDPGSTDTQYF.